This paragraph reports one T cell receptor beta chain. Antigen: not known. The data were taken from a study of blood T cells in healthy people across ages. CDR3 length equals 14 residues. In germline, CDR1 is KGHSH, CDR2 LQKENI. V was clipped by 6 bases and J by 5 bases, with 14 bases between them. A second PCR, run for roughly 7 to 11 cycles, used a sample-barcoded 5' primer plus a J-beta primer mix. Using its own MiXCR run on the 5' RACE reads, TCRdb lists one record per CDR3 protein. Seen here are some 1.7 million distinct CDR3 sequences, 25% to 30% observed once, and the top ten hold 7.7%. Per-sample PBMC isolation yielded at least 6.5 million cells. Study observations and caveats: It was found that TCR beta diversity correlated strongly with the percentage of naive T cells.

This sequence joins TRBV18 and TRBJ2-1; no firm D call. The specimen sequenced was blood. The clonotype was recovered from a woman younger than 45 in good health. CDR3 sequence reads: CASSAPSTNNEQFF. The CDR3, as DNA: TGTGCCAGCTCGGCCCCAAGCACCAACAATGAGCAGTTCTTC.